The 22 T cell receptor beta chains below all came from one sample that was sequenced in a study of naive and memory T cell subsets. Both TRBC1 and TRBC2 were covered by a beta constant-region primer of two equimolar oligonucleotides. TCRdb reanalysed the UMI-ligation and nested PCR reads using MiXCR and keeps one entry per CDR3 protein. The sample includes under 150,000 distinct CDR3 sequences, 15% to 20% seen only once; the top ten take about 0.15%. Sequencing used naive CD4+ T cells from blood. These receptors came from a human donor in good health.

This clonotype was seen only a few times. V usage is TRBV18 and J usage is TRBJ1-1; TRBD1 matches at 9 bases. Germline-derived CDR1 and CDR2 are KGHSH and LQKENI. The V gene end was trimmed by 3 bases and the J gene end by 4 bases; junction bases not matched to a gene: 9. CDR3 length: 16 residues. CDR3 protein: CASSPRDREGGTEAFF. In DNA, the CDR3 is TGTGCCAGCTCACCCCGGGACAGGGAGGGAGGCACTGAAGCTTTCTTT.

This clonotype was seen a handful of times. The CDR3 is CASSQTTATDTQYF. DNA of the CDR3: TGTGCCAGCAGCCAAACAACCGCTACAGATACGCAGTATTTT. The V gene is TRBV4-2, the J gene TRBJ2-3; D is ambiguous. CDR3 length: 14 amino acids. Germline CDR1 and CDR2: LGHNA and YNFKEQ. The V and J ends lost 2 bases and 3 bases respectively, with 9 bases between them.

This clonotype was recorded a few times. The gene calls are TRBV12-3 or TRBV12-4 and TRBJ1-2; unclear D gene. Deletions cut 7 bases from V and 2 bases from J, with 11 bases between. The CDR3 is made up of 13 amino acids. The DNA of the CDR3 is TGTGCCAGCATGGACGGGAACAACTATGGCTACACCTTC. Translation: CASMDGNNYGYTF.

The chain couples TRBV12-3 or TRBV12-4 to TRBJ2-3; 9 bases align to TRBD1. The V segment lost 6 bases and the J segment 2 bases; nucleotides outside the gene matches: 3. This CDR3 has 14 amino acids. CDR3 in DNA: TGTGCCAGCAGATGGACAGGGGACACAGATACGCAGTATTTT. It encodes CASRWTGDTDTQYF.

V usage is TRBV6-5 and J usage is TRBJ2-7; 10 bases line up with TRBD2. The CDR3 length is 15 residues. V was clipped by 0 bases and J by 2 bases; unmatched bases: 1. Germline V lookup: CDR1 MNHEY, CDR2 SVGAGI. The CDR3: CASSYSLAGTYEQYF. The CDR3, as DNA: TGTGCCAGCAGTTACTCACTAGCGGGGACCTACGAGCAGTACTTC.

V is TRBV6-5 and J is TRBJ2-7, with a tentative D call TRBD1 (5 bases). V was cut by 0 bases and J by 3 bases, with 12 bases left in between. In germline, CDR1 is MNHEY, CDR2 SVGAGI. The CDR3 consists of 15 residues. The CDR3 nucleotides read TGTGCCAGCAGTTACTCATTCCAGGGCCTCTACGAGCAGTACTTC. It translates to CASSYSFQGLYEQYF.

This clonotype has only a few counts. This sequence joins TRBV5-6 and TRBJ2-5; 10 positions agree with TRBD2. V lost 4 bases and J lost 4; bases outside the gene matches: 13. The CDR3 spans 17 residues. Germline lookup yields CDR1 SGHDT and CDR2 YYEEEE. In DNA, the CDR3 is TGTGCCAGCAGCATTCTCCGTGGGACTAGCGCCCCAGAGACCCAGTACTTC. Residues: CASSILRGTSAPETQYF.

The genes are TRBV29-1 and TRBJ1-1; D not certain. The CDR3 totals 11 residues. Germline loops: CDR1 SQVTM, CDR2 ANQGSEA. The V end lost 8 bases, the J end lost 4 bases, and 11 bases lay between the germline ends. In nucleotides, the CDR3 is TGCAGCTCCCGAGGAGGCACTGAAGCTTTCTTT. It encodes CSSRGGTEAFF.

V is TRBV3-1 and J is TRBJ2-1; D is unresolved. V dropped 0 bases and J dropped 2 bases, with 11 bases sitting between them. The CDR3 loop spans 16 amino acids. In germline, CDR1 is LGHDT, CDR2 YNNKEL (reference sequence). The CDR3 loop reads CASSQEALFTYNEQFF. DNA of the CDR3: TGTGCCAGCAGCCAAGAAGCCCTCTTCACCTACAATGAGCAGTTCTTC.

This clonotype was observed a handful of times. The V gene is TRBV5-1, the J gene TRBJ2-3; D is unclear. The CDR3 covers 15 residues. Deletions cut 1 base from V and 1 base from J, with 10 bases between. CDR1 and CDR2 from the germline V gene are SGHRS and YFSETQ. The CDR3 spells CASSLNGAGTDTQYF. The CDR3 nucleotides read TGCGCCAGCAGCTTGAACGGCGCTGGCACAGATACGCAGTATTTT. Combining the CDR3 with reference TRBV5-1 and TRBJ2-3 gives the whole variable domain KAGVTQTPRYLIKTRGQQVTLSCSPISGHRSVSWYQQTPGQGLQFLFEYFSETQRNKGNFPGRFSGRQFSNSRSEMNVSTLELGDSALYLCASSLNGAGTDTQYFGPGTRLTVL.

This clonotype was detected once. This chain joins TRBV4-3 and TRBJ1-6; D gene unclear. V gave up 0 bases and J gave up 4 bases, with 10 bases separating them. Germline V gives CDR1 LGHNA, CDR2 YSLEER. This CDR3 is built from 16 residues. CDR3 DNA sequence: TGCGCCAGCAGCCAAGATCGTGGAGGGTATAATTCACCCCTCCACTTT. It translates to CASSQDRGGYNSPLHF.

The sample holds many counts of this clonotype. The chain combines TRBV7-6 with TRBJ1-6, with D maybe TRBD1 (6 bases). The CDR3 is 17 residues long. The V end lost 6 bases, the J end lost 4 bases, and 19 bases lay between the germline ends. Germline CDR1 SGHVS, CDR2 FNYEAQ. The CDR3 protein is CASSPTGSPLYNSPLHF. CDR3 sequence (DNA): TGTGCCAGCAGTCCCACAGGGAGCCCTCTTTATAATTCACCCCTCCACTTT.

J is TRBJ2-1 and V is TRBV23-1; 14 bases line up with TRBD2. TRBV23-1 counts as an open reading frame of uncertain function. Trimming removed 0 bases from V and 5 bases from J; junction bases left unmatched: 6. The CDR3 spans 18 residues. The CDR3: CASSQSKGLAGAHNEQFF. The CDR3 nucleotides read TGCGCCAGCAGTCAATCGAAGGGACTAGCGGGAGCCCACAATGAGCAGTTCTTC.

In its sample, this clonotype was seen a few times. V usage is TRBV20-1 and J usage is TRBJ1-2; the D gene is possibly TRBD1 (5 bases). The germline V gene encodes CDR1 DFQATT and CDR2 SNEGSKA (reference sequence). This CDR3 comprises 12 residues. Trimming took 3 bases from V and 6 from J, leaving 11 bases between them. In DNA form, the CDR3 reads TGCAGTGCTAGTCCCGGGGCGGATGGCTACACCTTC. Translated: CSASPGADGYTF.

J is TRBJ2-5 and V is TRBV27, with 13 bases fitting TRBD2. V trimming: 4 bases; J trimming: 2 bases; junction bases outside the gene matches: 7. There are 17 residues in the CDR3. The germline V gene has CDR1 MNHEY and CDR2 SMNVEV (reference sequence). CDR3 in DNA: TGTGCCAGCAGTTATCGCCCGGGACTAGCGGGACAAGAGACCCAGTACTTC. Amino acid sequence: CASSYRPGLAGQETQYF.

This chain uses TRBV2 with TRBJ2-1, with a tentative D call TRBD2 (6 bases). The CDR3 consists of 16 residues. V was shortened by 4 bases and J by 0 bases, with 13 bases between the two germline ends. Germline V CDR1 and CDR2: SNHLY, FYNNEI. Here the CDR3 DNA reads TGTGCCAGCAGTGGCATCCCTAGCGTCTCCTACAATGAGCAGTTCTTC. This encodes CASSGIPSVSYNEQFF.

This clonotype was picked up a small number of times. The chain combines TRBV25-1 with TRBJ1-2; D gene unclear. This CDR3 contains 13 residues. V dropped 2 bases and J dropped 0 bases, with 4 bases sitting between them. Germline V CDR1 and CDR2: MGHDK, SYGVNS. CDR3 amino acids: CASSEGPNYGYTF. DNA for the CDR3: TGTGCCAGCAGTGAAGGGCCTAACTATGGCTACACCTTC.

A few counts support this clonotype. The rearrangement joins TRBV28 to TRBJ2-6; 7 bases map to TRBD2. V dropped 5 bases and J dropped 2; count of bases not matched to a gene: 3. Germline V gene lookup returns CDR1 MDHEN and CDR2 SYDVKM. This CDR3 contains 15 residues. CDR3 nucleotides: TGTGCCAGCAGTCCGGGGGGAGCTGGGGCCAACGTCCTGACTTTC. Translation: CASSPGGAGANVLTF.

The rearrangement links TRBV5-1 to TRBJ2-5, with 7 nucleotides matching TRBD2. Germline V gene data show CDR1 as SGHRS and CDR2 as YFSETQ. This CDR3 spans 13 amino acids. Trimming took 4 bases from V and 5 from J; bases not matched to a gene: 5. Written as DNA, the CDR3 is TGCGCCAGCAGCCGACGGGGAGGGGAGACCCAGTACTTC. This sequence encodes CASSRRGGETQYF.

This chain connects TRBV20-1 to TRBJ1-2, with 7 bases lining up with TRBD1. The CDR3 loop spans 15 amino acids. V was clipped by 0 bases and J by 8 bases; unmatched bases: 12. Per the germline V gene, CDR1 is DFQATT and CDR2 is SNEGSKA (reference sequence). CDR3 in amino acids: CSARDVRQGEDGYTF. CDR3 coding DNA: TGCAGTGCTAGAGATGTCAGACAGGGAGAGGACGGCTACACCTTC.

This sequence joins TRBV20-1 and TRBJ2-3, with 9 bases fitting TRBD2. Germline CDR1 reads DFQATT; CDR2 reads SNEGSKA (reference sequence). The CDR3 runs 15 residues. V gave up 1 base and J gave up 2 bases; unmatched junction bases: 4. CDR3 DNA sequence: TGCAGTGCTAGAGCACTAGCGGGCTTCACAGATACGCAGTATTTT. Translating gives CSARALAGFTDTQYF.

This chain connects TRBV28 to TRBJ1-6; 7 nucleotides line up with TRBD1. With 5 bases clipped from V and 7 bases from J, the junction kept 8 bases outside the gene matches. The CDR3 contains 15 residues. Germline V gives CDR1 MDHEN, CDR2 SYDVKM. This CDR3 is CASSRYQGENSPLHF. The CDR3 coding sequence is TGTGCCAGCAGTCGATATCAGGGGGAAAATTCACCCCTCCACTTT. The full variable domain, completed using reference TRBV28 and TRBJ1-6, is DVKVTQSSRYLVKRTGEKVFLECVQDMDHENMFWYRQDPGLGLRLIYFSYDVKMKEKGDIPEGYSVSREKKERFSLILESASTNQTSMYLCASSRYQGENSPLHFGNGTRLTVT.